A single sample is the source of the 11 T cell receptor beta chains below, sequenced in a study of blood T cell repertoires in COVID-19. Profiling relied on immunoSEQ multiplex PCR, and the TCRdb table lists in-frame clones only, not all of them. The table records about 180,000 clones, around 87% of them present only once. The sequencing input was peripheral blood. All receptors derive from a young woman with active or convalescent COVID-19.

This CDR3 reads CASSLLDEQYF. In DNA, the CDR3 is TGTGCCAGCAGCTTATTAGACGAGCAGTACTTC. The chain uses TRBV7-2 and TRBJ2-7; no reliable D call. This CDR3 has 11 residues. Germline loops: CDR1 SGHTA, CDR2 FQGNSA. V lost 2 bases to trimming and J lost 5 bases, with 4 bases between them.

The CDR3 DNA is TGTGCCAGCAGCTTAGTTGGGGAGCAGGTGACCCAGTACTTC. It codes for CASSLVGEQVTQYF. J is TRBJ2-5 and V is TRBV7-6; possibly TRBD2 for D (5 bases). Per the germline V gene, CDR1 is SGHVS and CDR2 is FNYEAQ. The ends were cut back, 1 base at V and 7 bases at J, with 13 bases in the middle. This CDR3 spans 14 amino acids.

The chain employs TRBV24-1 and TRBJ2-4, with 9 bases lining up with TRBD2. The CDR3 covers 19 residues. V lost 8 bases, J lost 2 bases, and 18 bases stayed unmatched. Germline CDR1 reads KGHDR; CDR2 reads SFDVKD. In DNA, the CDR3 is TGTGCCACCAATGGAGGGAAAGTAGCGGGAGATATTTCCAAAAACATTCAGTACTTC. Protein: CATNGGKVAGDISKNIQYF.

The V and J genes are TRBV9 and TRBJ1-1; D possibly corresponds to TRBD1 (5 bases). The V and J ends lost 3 bases and 0 bases respectively, with 9 bases between them. The length of the CDR3 is 14 residues. Germline CDR1 SGDLS, CDR2 YYNGEE. The CDR3 region is CASSETVMNTEAFF. Written as DNA, the CDR3 is TGTGCCAGCAGCGAGACAGTCATGAACACTGAAGCTTTCTTT.

The chain links TRBV27 to TRBJ2-3; 8 bases are a match to TRBD1. This CDR3 spans 15 amino acids. CDR1 is MNHEY, CDR2 SMNVEV, per germline (reference sequence). The V gene end was trimmed by 3 bases and the J gene end by 4 bases; junction bases not matched to a gene: 6. The CDR3: CASSLRQGWADTQYF. Written as DNA, the CDR3 is TGTGCCAGCAGTTTGAGACAGGGGTGGGCAGATACGCAGTATTTT.

The chain couples TRBV29-1 to TRBJ1-2, with TRBD1 matching over 7 bases. Germline lookup yields CDR1 SQVTM and CDR2 ANQGSEA. CDR3 length: 17 residues. Trimming at V came to 3 bases and at J to 1 base, leaving 14 bases not matched to a gene. Here the CDR3 reads CSVDSTKRDSFNYGYTF. CDR3 coding DNA: TGCAGCGTTGATTCAACAAAAAGGGACAGCTTTAACTATGGCTACACCTTC.

This clone was seen just once. In DNA, the CDR3 is TGTGCCATCAGTGAGCCAAGGGAGCCTACAGGGCTCAACTCCTACGAGCAGTACTTC. Protein product: CAISEPREPTGLNSYEQYF. The chain combines TRBV10-3 with TRBJ2-7; a weak D match, TRBD1 (6 bases). There are 19 residues in the CDR3. From germline, CDR1 is ENHRY and CDR2 SYGVKD. The V end lost 2 bases, the J end lost 0 bases, and 23 bases lay between the germline ends.

This clone was observed once. V and J are TRBV19 and TRBJ1-3, with D unresolved. V dropped 4 bases and J dropped 2 bases, with 9 bases sitting between them. Germline assignment: CDR1 LNHDA and CDR2 SQIVND (reference sequence). The CDR3 length is 14 residues. The CDR3 loop is CASSRGQPGNTIYF. In nucleotides, the CDR3 is TGTGCCAGTAGTAGAGGGCAGCCTGGAAACACCATATATTTT.

The rearrangement joins TRBV7-2 to TRBJ2-3; TRBD2 might be the D (5 bases). The CDR3 spans 15 residues. Germline CDR1 SGHTA, CDR2 FQGNSA. V lost 5 bases and J 0 bases, leaving 12 bases between the germline ends. The CDR3: CASSRSGGSTDTQYF. For the CDR3, the DNA is TGTGCCAGCAGCCGGAGCGGAGGAAGCACAGATACGCAGTATTTT.

Only one count was recorded for this clone. The chain links TRBV27 to TRBJ1-4; a possible D gene is TRBD1 (5 bases). CDR3 length: 16 amino acids. V was shortened by 5 bases and J by 4 bases, with 17 bases between the two germline ends. Germline CDR1 MNHEY, CDR2 SMNVEV (reference sequence). In DNA, the CDR3 is TGTGCCAGCAGTCCAAGAGGGACTCCTGGTAATGAAAAACTGTTTTTT. It specifies CASSPRGTPGNEKLFF.

The chain links TRBV7-9 to TRBJ1-2; 11 bases are a match to TRBD1. The CDR3 has 16 residues. Germline V CDR1 and CDR2: SEHNR, FQNEAQ (reference sequence). The junction had 4 bases not matched to a gene; V was cut back by 0 bases and J by 4 bases. The CDR3, as DNA: TGTGCCAGCAGCTTAGCGGACAGGGGGCGCGGCTATGGCTACACCTTC. This gives the protein CASSLADRGRGYGYTF.